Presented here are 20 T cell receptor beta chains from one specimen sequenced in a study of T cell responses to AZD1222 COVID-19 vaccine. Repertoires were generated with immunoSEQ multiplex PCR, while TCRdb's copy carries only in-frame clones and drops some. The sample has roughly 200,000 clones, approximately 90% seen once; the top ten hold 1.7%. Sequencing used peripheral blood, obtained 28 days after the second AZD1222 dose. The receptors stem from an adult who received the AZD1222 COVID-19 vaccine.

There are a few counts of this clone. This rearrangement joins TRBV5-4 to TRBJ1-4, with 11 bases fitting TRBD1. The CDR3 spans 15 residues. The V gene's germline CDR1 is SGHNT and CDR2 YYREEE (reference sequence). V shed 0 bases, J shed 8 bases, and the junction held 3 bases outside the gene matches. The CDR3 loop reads CASSLVGQGEEKLFF. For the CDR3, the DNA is TGTGCCAGCAGCTTGGTGGGACAGGGGGAGGAAAAACTGTTTTTT.

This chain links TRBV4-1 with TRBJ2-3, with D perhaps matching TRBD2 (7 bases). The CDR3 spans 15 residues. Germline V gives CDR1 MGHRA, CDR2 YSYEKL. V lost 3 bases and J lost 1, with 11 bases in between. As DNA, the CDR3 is TGCGCCAGCAGCCAGGGGAGGGGGGGCACAGATACGCAGTATTTT. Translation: CASSQGRGGTDTQYF.

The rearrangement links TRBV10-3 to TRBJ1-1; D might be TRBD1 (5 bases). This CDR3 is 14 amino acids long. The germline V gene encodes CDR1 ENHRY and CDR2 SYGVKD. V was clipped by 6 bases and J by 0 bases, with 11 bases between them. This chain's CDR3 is CAIREQVMNTEAFF. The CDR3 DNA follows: TGTGCCATCAGAGAACAGGTCATGAACACTGAAGCTTTCTTT.

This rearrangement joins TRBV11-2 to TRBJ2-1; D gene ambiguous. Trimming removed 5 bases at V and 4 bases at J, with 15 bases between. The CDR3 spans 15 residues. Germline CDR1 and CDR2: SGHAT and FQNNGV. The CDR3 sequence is CASSALSGLYNEQFF. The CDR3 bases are TGTGCCAGCAGCGCCCTCTCGGGTCTTTACAATGAGCAGTTCTTC.

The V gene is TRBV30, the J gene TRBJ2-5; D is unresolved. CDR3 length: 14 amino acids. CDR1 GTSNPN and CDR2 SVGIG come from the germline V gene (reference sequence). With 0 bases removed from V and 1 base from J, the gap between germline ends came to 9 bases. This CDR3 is CAWSVSLVQETQYF. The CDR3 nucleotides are TGTGCCTGGAGTGTCTCATTGGTCCAAGAGACCCAGTACTTC. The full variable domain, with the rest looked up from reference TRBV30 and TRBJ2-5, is SQTIHQWPATLVQPVGSPLSLECTVEGTSNPNLYWYRQAAGRGLQLLFYSVGIGQISSEVPQNLSASRPQDRQFILSSKKLLLSDSGFYLCAWSVSLVQETQYFGPGTRLLVL.

CDR3 DNA sequence: TGCGCCAGCAGCTTAGGGCTAGCGGGGAAGACAGATACGCAGTATTTT. It codes for CASSLGLAGKTDTQYF. The chain links TRBV5-1 to TRBJ2-3, with TRBD2 identical over 9 bases. CDR3 size: 16 residues. Losses at the gene ends were 2 bases for V and 3 bases for J; bases not matched to a gene: 7. Germline values: CDR1 SGHRS, CDR2 YFSETQ.

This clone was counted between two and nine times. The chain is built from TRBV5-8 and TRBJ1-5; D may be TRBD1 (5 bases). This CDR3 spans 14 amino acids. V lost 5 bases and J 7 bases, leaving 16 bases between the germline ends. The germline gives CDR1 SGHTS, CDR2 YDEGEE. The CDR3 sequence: CASRGNIRGQPQHF. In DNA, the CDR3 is TGTGCCAGCAGGGGTAATATTCGGGGGCAGCCCCAGCATTTT.

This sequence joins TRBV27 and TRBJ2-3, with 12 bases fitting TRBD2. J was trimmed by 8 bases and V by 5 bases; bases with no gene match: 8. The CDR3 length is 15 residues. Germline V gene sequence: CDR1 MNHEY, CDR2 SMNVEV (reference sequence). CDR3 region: CASSLTSGGAGTQYF. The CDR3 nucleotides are TGTGCCAGCAGTCTGACTAGCGGGGGAGCGGGTACGCAGTATTTT.

CDR3 coding DNA: TGTGCCAGCTCACCGCAGGGACCATCTACGAACTACGAGCAGTACTTC. It translates to CASSPQGPSTNYEQYF. This chain uses TRBV18 with TRBJ2-7, with D perhaps assigned TRBD1 or TRBD2 (5 bases each). Trimming cost V 3 bases and J 3 bases, with 18 bases left between them. The germline CDR1 and CDR2 sequences are KGHSH and LQKENI. CDR3 length: 16 residues. The whole variable domain, remainder taken from reference TRBV18 and TRBJ2-7, is NAGVMQNPRHLVRRRGQEARLRCSPMKGHSHVYWYRQLPEEGLKFMVYLQKENIIDESGMPKERFSAEFPKEGPSILRIQQVVRGDSAAYFCASSPQGPSTNYEQYFGPGTRLTVT.

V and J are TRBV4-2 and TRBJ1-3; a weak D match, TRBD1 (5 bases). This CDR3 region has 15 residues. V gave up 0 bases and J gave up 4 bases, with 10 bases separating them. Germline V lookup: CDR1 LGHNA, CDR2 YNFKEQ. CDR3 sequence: CASSQDGGGGNTIYF. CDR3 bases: TGTGCCAGCAGCCAAGATGGGGGTGGGGGAAACACCATATATTTT.

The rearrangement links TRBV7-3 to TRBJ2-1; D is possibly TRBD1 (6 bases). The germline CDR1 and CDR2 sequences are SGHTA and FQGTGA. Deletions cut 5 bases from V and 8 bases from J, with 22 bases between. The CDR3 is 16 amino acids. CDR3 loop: CASSPRLSGVVDEQFF. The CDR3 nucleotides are TGTGCCAGCAGCCCGCGTTTGTCAGGGGTGGTTGATGAGCAGTTCTTC.

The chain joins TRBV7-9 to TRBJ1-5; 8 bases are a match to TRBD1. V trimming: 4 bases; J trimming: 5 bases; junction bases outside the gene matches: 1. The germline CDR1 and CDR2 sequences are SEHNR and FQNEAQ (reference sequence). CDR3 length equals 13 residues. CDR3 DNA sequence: TGTGCCAGCAGCTCAGGGGGCTATCAGCCCCAGCATTTT. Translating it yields CASSSGGYQPQHF. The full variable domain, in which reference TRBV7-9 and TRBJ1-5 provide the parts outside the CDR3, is DTGVSQNPRHKITKRGQNVTFRCDPISEHNRLYWYRQTLGQGPEFLTYFQNEAQLEKSRLLSDRFSAERPKGSFSTLEIQRTEQGDSAMYLCASSSGGYQPQHFGDGTRLSIL.

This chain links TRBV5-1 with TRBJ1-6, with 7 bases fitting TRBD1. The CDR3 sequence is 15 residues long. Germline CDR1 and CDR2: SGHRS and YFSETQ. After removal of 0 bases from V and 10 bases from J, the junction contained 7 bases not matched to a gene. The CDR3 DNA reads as TGCGCCAGCAGCTTGGGGCAGGGGGATCGGTCACCCCTCCACTTT. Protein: CASSLGQGDRSPLHF.

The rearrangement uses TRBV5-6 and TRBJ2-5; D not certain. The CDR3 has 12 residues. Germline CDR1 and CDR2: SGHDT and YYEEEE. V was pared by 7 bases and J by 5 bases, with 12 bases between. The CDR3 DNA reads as TGTGCCAGCGCATGGGGATTGGAGACCCAGTACTTC. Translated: CASAWGLETQYF.

CDR3 nucleotides: TGTGCCACCAGTGATTTAGGGGCAGGGCGCAACCCTTATGGCTACACCTTC. Its protein product is CATSDLGAGRNPYGYTF. V is TRBV24-1 and J is TRBJ1-2; D might be TRBD1 (5 bases). Germline V gene lookup returns CDR1 KGHDR and CDR2 SFDVKD. Deletions cut 1 base from V and 5 bases from J, with 19 bases between. CDR3 size: 17 residues.

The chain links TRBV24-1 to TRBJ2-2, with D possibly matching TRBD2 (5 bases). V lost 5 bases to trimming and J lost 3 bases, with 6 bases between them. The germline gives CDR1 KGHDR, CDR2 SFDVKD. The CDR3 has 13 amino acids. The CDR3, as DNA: TGTGCCACCAGTGGGACTTACACCGGGGAGCTGTTTTTT. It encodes CATSGTYTGELFF.

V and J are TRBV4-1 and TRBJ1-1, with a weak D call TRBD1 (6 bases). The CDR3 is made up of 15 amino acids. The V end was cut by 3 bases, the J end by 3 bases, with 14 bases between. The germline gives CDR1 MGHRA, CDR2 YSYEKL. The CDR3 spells CASSHGDRQDTEAFF. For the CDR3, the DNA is TGCGCCAGCAGCCACGGTGACAGGCAGGACACTGAAGCTTTCTTT.

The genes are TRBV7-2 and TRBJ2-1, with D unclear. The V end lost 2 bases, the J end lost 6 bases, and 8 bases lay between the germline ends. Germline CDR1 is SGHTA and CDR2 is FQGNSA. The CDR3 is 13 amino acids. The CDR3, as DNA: TGTGCCAGCAGCTTATTCGTGGTCAATGAGCAGTTCTTC. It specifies CASSLFVVNEQFF.

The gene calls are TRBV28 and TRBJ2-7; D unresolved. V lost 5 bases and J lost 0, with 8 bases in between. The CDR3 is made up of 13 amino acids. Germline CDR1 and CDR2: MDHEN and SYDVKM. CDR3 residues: CASSPHLSYEQYF. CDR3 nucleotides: TGTGCCAGCAGTCCGCACCTCTCCTACGAGCAGTACTTC.

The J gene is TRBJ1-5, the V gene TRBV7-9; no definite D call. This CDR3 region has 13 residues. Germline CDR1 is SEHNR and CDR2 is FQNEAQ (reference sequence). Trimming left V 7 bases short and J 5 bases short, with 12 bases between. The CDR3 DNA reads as TGTGCCAGCAACAAGGGCTGGGATCAGCCCCAGCATTTT. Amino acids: CASNKGWDQPQHF.